Listed here are 4 T cell receptor beta chains from one sample, sequenced in a study of early T cells in non-severe SARS-CoV-2 infection. TCRdb ran MiXCR on the 5' RACE reads and lists one entry per CDR3 protein. The sample has 85,000 to 90,000 distinct CDR3 sequences; 14% are singletons. Sequences were obtained from whole blood. Receptors originate from an adult who was a healthcare worker with PCR-confirmed SARS-CoV-2 infection or an uninfected control (not recorded which).

The J gene is TRBJ2-7, the V gene TRBV2; D is uncertain. The length of the CDR3 is 11 residues. The V and J ends lost 6 bases and 3 bases respectively, with 6 bases between them. Per germline, CDR1 SNHLY and CDR2 FYNNEI. The DNA for the CDR3 is TGTGCCAGCAGAATTGGCTACGAGCAGTACTTC. Translation: CASRIGYEQYF.

V and J are TRBV19 and TRBJ2-7; 8 nucleotides agree with TRBD1. The CDR3 runs to 15 residues. J was trimmed by 1 base and V by 4 bases; bases with no gene match: 6. Germline CDR1 LNHDA, CDR2 SQIVND (reference sequence). The CDR3 protein is CASSRGTGLSYEQYF. CDR3 coding DNA: TGTGCCAGTAGTAGGGGGACAGGTCTATCCTACGAGCAGTACTTC. Full variable domain (rest looked up from reference TRBV19 and TRBJ2-7): DGGITQSPKYLFRKEGQNVTLSCEQNLNHDAMYWYRQDPGQGLRLIYYSQIVNDFQKGDIAEGYSVSREKKESFPLTVTSAQKNPTAFYLCASSRGTGLSYEQYFGPGTRLTVT.

This clonotype was counted only a few times. J is TRBJ2-7 and V is TRBV5-5; the match to TRBD1 covers 8 bases. The trim removed 5 bases at V and 2 bases at J, leaving 9 bases unmatched. Germline CDR1 reads SGHKS; CDR2 reads YYEKEE (reference sequence). The CDR3 is 15 amino acids. The CDR3 region has the DNA TGTGCCAGCAGTAGCGACAGGGGAATAACCTACGAGCAGTACTTC. Translated: CASSSDRGITYEQYF. The whole variable domain, remainder taken from reference TRBV5-5 and TRBJ2-7, is DAGVTQSPTHLIKTRGQQVTLRCSPISGHKSVSWYQQVLGQGPQFIFQYYEKEERGRGNFPDRFSARQFPNYSSELNVNALLLGDSALYLCASSSDRGITYEQYFGPGTRLTVT.

The CDR3 sequence is CASSRDLAGKFF. The CDR3 region has the DNA TGTGCCAGCAGTCGGGATCTGGCAGGGAAGTTCTTC. The V gene is TRBV11-2, the J gene TRBJ2-1; either TRBD1 or TRBD2 may fit D (5 bases each). CDR3 length: 12 residues. V was shortened by 6 bases and J by 14 bases, with 17 bases between the two germline ends. Per the germline V gene, CDR1 is SGHAT and CDR2 is FQNNGV.